The 14 T cell receptor beta chains reported below all come from one sample, sequenced in a study of cytomegalovirus exposure and HLA in healthy donors. Researchers ran the PCR with 60 Vbeta and 13 Jbeta primers. Only in-frame clones appear in the TCRdb table, and some are missing; sequencing was by immunoSEQ multiplex PCR. The sample shows about 77,000 clones, 75% to 80% of them seen only once. The specimen sequenced was PBMCs. These receptors were taken from a man aged 40-49 years in good health and CMV-seronegative.

The CDR3 loop is CASSSYRVYNEQFF. The CDR3 region has the DNA TGTGCCAGCAGCTCCTACAGGGTCTACAATGAGCAGTTCTTC. This chain connects TRBV7-2 to TRBJ2-1; perhaps TRBD1 as D (6 bases). The CDR3 length is 14 residues. Germline CDR1 reads SGHTA; CDR2 reads FQGNSA. The germline V and J ends were trimmed by 4 bases and 3 bases, with 10 bases remaining between them.

The chain recombines TRBV5-6 with TRBJ2-1, with D possibly TRBD2 on 6 matching bases. Trimming pared 3 bases from V and 6 bases from J, leaving 16 bases between. The CDR3 extends over 15 amino acids. CDR1 and CDR2 (germline): SGHDT, YYEEEE. The CDR3 DNA is TGTGCCAGCAGCTGGGGGGAATTCCGTCCCAATGAGCAGTTCTTC. It encodes CASSWGEFRPNEQFF.

The chain is built from TRBV27 and TRBJ1-1, with a tentative D call TRBD1 (5 bases). CDR3 length equals 14 residues. Trimming stripped 2 bases from V and 3 bases from J, with 10 bases between. Germline CDR1 reads MNHEY; CDR2 reads SMNVEV (reference sequence). In nucleotides, the CDR3 is TGTGCCAGCAGTTTACAGGGCCAGTACACTGAAGCTTTCTTT. It encodes CASSLQGQYTEAFF.

The V and J genes are TRBV5-5 and TRBJ2-3, with D unresolved. Trimming left V 4 bases short and J 0 bases short, with 15 bases between. Germline loops: CDR1 SGHKS, CDR2 YYEKEE (reference sequence). CDR3 length: 16 residues. The CDR3 protein is CASSDPVLRSTDTQYF. CDR3 DNA: TGTGCCAGCAGCGATCCGGTACTTAGAAGCACAGATACGCAGTATTTT.

This rearrangement joins TRBV7-8 to TRBJ2-7, with D tentatively TRBD1 (6 bases). From germline, CDR1 is SGHVS and CDR2 FQNEAQ. The length of the CDR3 is 14 residues. With 1 base removed from V and 7 bases from J, the gap between germline ends came to 14 bases. In DNA, the CDR3 is TGTGCCAGCAGCTTAGATCTGGGGGCGCGGGAGCAGTACTTC. Amino acid sequence: CASSLDLGAREQYF.

This clone was seen once. V gene TRBV28 combines with J gene TRBJ1-3; D remains unclear. The V gene lost 2 bases and the J gene lost 4 bases, with 18 bases spanning the gap. CDR1 and CDR2 from the germline V gene are MDHEN and SYDVKM. This CDR3 has 17 residues. Written as DNA, the CDR3 is TGTGCCAGCAGTTTAGACCCCGGAGTGGCGTACGGAAACACCATATATTTT. As protein: CASSLDPGVAYGNTIYF. Filled out from reference TRBV28 and TRBJ1-3, the complete variable domain reads DVKVTQSSRYLVKRTGEKVFLECVQDMDHENMFWYRQDPGLGLRLIYFSYDVKMKEKGDIPEGYSVSREKKERFSLILESASTNQTSMYLCASSLDPGVAYGNTIYFGEGSWLTVV.

This chain uses TRBV19 with TRBJ1-1; no reliable D call. The germline V and J ends were trimmed by 0 bases and 1 base, with 6 bases remaining between them. CDR1 is LNHDA, CDR2 SQIVND, per germline (reference sequence). This CDR3 spans 14 amino acids. CDR3 nucleotides: TGTGCCAGTAGTATAGAACGGGGGAACACTGAAGCTTTCTTT. Its protein is CASSIERGNTEAFF. Full variable domain (remainder filled in from reference TRBV19 and TRBJ1-1): DGGITQSPKYLFRKEGQNVTLSCEQNLNHDAMYWYRQDPGQGLRLIYYSQIVNDFQKGDIAEGYSVSREKKESFPLTVTSAQKNPTAFYLCASSIERGNTEAFFGQGTRLTVV.

This clone was seen only a few times. V and J are TRBV14 and TRBJ1-1; TRBD1 agrees at 8 bases. The V gene end was trimmed by 4 bases and the J gene end by 4 bases; junction bases not matched to a gene: 11. CDR3 size: 16 residues. Germline V gene data show CDR1 as SGHDN and CDR2 as FVKESK. CDR3 residues: CASSPHWWTGITEAFF. As DNA, the CDR3 is TGTGCCAGCAGCCCTCATTGGTGGACAGGGATCACTGAAGCTTTCTTT.

The rearrangement links TRBV5-1 to TRBJ2-1; 9 bases line up with TRBD2. V was clipped by 4 bases and J by 4 bases; unmatched bases: 6. This CDR3 has 15 residues. The V gene's germline CDR1 is SGHRS and CDR2 YFSETQ. The CDR3 protein is CASSGGLAGYNEQFF. The CDR3 coding sequence is TGCGCCAGCAGCGGGGGACTAGCAGGTTACAATGAGCAGTTCTTC.

This chain uses TRBV7-2 with TRBJ2-3; TRBD2 matches 8 bases. In germline, CDR1 is SGHTA, CDR2 FQGNSA. The V segment lost 5 bases and the J segment 4 bases; nucleotides outside the gene matches: 2. This CDR3 has 13 residues. The CDR3 loop is CASSQAGADTQYF. CDR3 sequence (DNA): TGTGCCAGCAGCCAAGCGGGGGCAGATACGCAGTATTTT. The whole variable domain, remainder taken from reference TRBV7-2 and TRBJ2-3, is GAGVSQSPSNKVTEKGKDVELRCDPISGHTALYWYRQSLGQGLEFLIYFQGNSAPDKSGLPSDRFSAERTGGSVSTLTIQRTQQEDSAVYLCASSQAGADTQYFGPGTRLTVL.

The genes are TRBV7-8 and TRBJ2-1; 7 bases line up with TRBD2. In germline, CDR1 is SGHVS, CDR2 FQNEAQ. After removal of 1 base from V and 7 bases from J, the junction contained 10 bases not matched to a gene. The CDR3 runs 16 residues. As DNA, the CDR3 is TGTGCCAGCAGCTTAGGGAGCGGGACTTACGGGAATGAGCAGTTCTTC. Protein sequence: CASSLGSGTYGNEQFF.

The rearrangement uses TRBV28 and TRBJ1-4; 11 bases match TRBD1. Germline CDR1 reads MDHEN; CDR2 reads SYDVKM. V was clipped by 5 bases and J by 7 bases; unmatched bases: 9. This CDR3 is 16 amino acids long. CDR3: CASSGPGTGGREKLFF. The CDR3 nucleotides read TGTGCCAGCAGTGGTCCCGGGACAGGGGGTCGTGAAAAACTGTTTTTT.

The genes are TRBV6-6 and TRBJ1-2, with 8 nucleotides matching TRBD1. V trimming: 1 base; J trimming: 5 bases; junction bases outside the gene matches: 9. The CDR3 is made up of 16 amino acids. Germline CDR1 is MNHNY and CDR2 is SVGAGI (reference sequence). The CDR3: CASSYFGQGKGYGYTF. CDR3 in DNA: TGTGCCAGCAGTTACTTCGGACAGGGCAAGGGGTATGGCTACACCTTC.

To note about this clone: An end of the junction differs from the germline gene, which may be a read error. This CDR3 reads CASRYWTGDQPQHF. The CDR3 DNA reads as TGTGCCAGCAGATACTGGACAGGGGATCAGCCCCAGCATTTT. The chain links TRBV6-6 to TRBJ1-5; 9 nucleotides match TRBD1. Per germline, CDR1 MNHNY and CDR2 SVGAGI (reference sequence). This CDR3 has 14 residues.